This TCR beta chain was identified in a study of OX40 agonist ivuxolimab in advanced cancers. About the research overall: Patients were dosed with the agonistic anti-OX40 (CD134) antibody ivuxolimab. Participants could have had prior anti-PD-1, anti-PD-L1 or anti-CTLA-4 therapy, and approximately 37% had some. Whole-study results and caveats: In general, CD8+ T cells held more expanded clones than CD4+ did, on average.

CDR3 length: 13 amino acids. Germline V gives CDR1 SQVTM, CDR2 ANQGSEA. V gave up 0 bases and J gave up 8 bases, with 13 bases separating them. This clone was observed a single time. As yet, its antigen is unknown. Clones were sequenced by immunoSEQ multiplex PCR, and TCRdb holds only the in-frame ones, with some missing. The table lists 65,000 to 85,000 clones, 85% of them singletons, with 2.4% in the top ten. V usage is TRBV29-1 and J usage is TRBJ1-1; tentative D call: TRBD1 (6 bases). Material: CD4+ or CD8+ T cells sorted from blood, obtained in a trial of the OX40 agonist ivuxolimab. The sequence was obtained from an adult with an advanced solid tumor such as melanoma, head and neck, liver or kidney cancer. CDR3 in DNA: TGCAGCGTTGAAGAGGTGGGGGCTGGGGAAGCTTTCTTT. This sequence encodes CSVEEVGAGEAFF. Combining the CDR3 with reference TRBV29-1 and TRBJ1-1 gives the whole variable domain SAVISQKPSRDICQRGTSLTIQCQVDSQVTMMFWYRQQPGQSLTLIATANQGSEATYESGFVIDKFPISRPNLTFSTLTVSNMSPEDSSIYLCSVEEVGAGEAFFGQGTRLTVV.